The rows below give T cell receptor beta chains drawn from one sample of a study of blood T cell repertoires in COVID-19. Method: immunoSEQ multiplex PCR; TCRdb's copy keeps in-frame clones and lacks some. This sample has a few hundred thousand clones, with nearly 85% found just once. Sample: peripheral blood. The receptors here all came from a human donor in a cohort sampled during active COVID-19. CDR3s include the opening cysteine and the closing phenylalanine or tryptophan. The D gene is left open where the match is weak. Clone size appears in some rows only: once, few, many, or a class for an expanded clone.

cdr3_nt cdr3_aa cdr3_length v_call d_call clone_size j_call
TGTGCCAGCAGCTTGGGGCGGGAGACGGGGGAGCAGTACTTC CASSLGRETGEQYF 14 TRBV5-4 TRBD2 NA TRBJ2-7
TGTGCCAGCAGCCGACCTGGACAGACAATCTACGAGCAGTACTTC CASSRPGQTIYEQYF 15 TRBV5-4 NA NA TRBJ2-7
TGCAGCGTTGAAGATCCGGGCAGGGGGGCCTTC CSVEDPGRGAF 11 TRBV29-1 TRBD1 many TRBJ1-2
TGCGCCAGCAGCTCCCGGGACATGCAAGAGACCCAGTACTTC CASSSRDMQETQYF 14 TRBV5-1 NA NA TRBJ2-5
TGCAGCGTTAGACTAGCGGGAGCCCCTGGCAATGAGCAGTTCTTC CSVRLAGAPGNEQFF 15 TRBV29-1 TRBD2 NA TRBJ2-1
TGTGCCACCAGAAATTTACAGGCCCCGTATGGCAATCAGCCCCAGCATTTT CATRNLQAPYGNQPQHF 17 TRBV15 NA NA TRBJ1-5
TGCAGCGTTGATTTCTCAGGACAGTGGAGTGAGAACACCTTC CSVDFSGQWSENTF 14 TRBV29-1 NA NA TRBJ1-2
TGTGCCAGCAGGTCACAGGGGGTGGTGTCACCCCTCCACTTT CASRSQGVVSPLHF 14 TRBV6-5 TRBD1 NA TRBJ1-6
TGTGCCAGCAGCCACGGAGGGACGAGGACTGAAGCTTTCTTT CASSHGGTRTEAFF 14 TRBV6-4 NA NA TRBJ1-1
TGTGCCAGTAGTTTCAACAGGGGGCTTGGTAATCAGCCCCAGCATTTT CASSFNRGLGNQPQHF 16 TRBV19 TRBD1 NA TRBJ1-5
TGTGCCAGTAGTAACCTGCCGGGACAGGGGGCGTCTGAAGCTTTCTTT CASSNLPGQGASEAFF 16 TRBV19 TRBD1 NA TRBJ1-1